Below are 21 T cell receptor beta chains sequenced from a single sample in a study of T cells expressing NK-cell markers. TCRdb reprocessed the 5' RACE reads and stores each CDR3 protein as one record, lacking DNA. Here the sample table reports a few hundred thousand distinct CDR3 sequences. Material: blood T cells: a sorted CD56 or NKG2C T cell subset, CD4+ or CD8+ T cells, or bulk PBMC T cells (not recorded which). The receptors derive from a man younger than 30 in good health.

The chain employs TRBV6-1 and TRBJ2-7. This CDR3 spans 13 amino acids. CDR1 and CDR2 from the germline V gene are MNHNS and SASEGT. CDR3 sequence: CASSRWRAYEQYF.

The gene calls are TRBV20-1 and TRBJ2-4; the D call from TCRdb, TRBD2, cannot be confirmed without DNA. This CDR3 region has 15 residues. Germline lookup yields CDR1 DFQATT and CDR2 SNEGSKA (reference sequence). This CDR3 is CSAGTTGTVKNIQYF.

The chain links TRBV7-3 to TRBJ2-2. This CDR3 spans 11 amino acids. Germline CDR1 and CDR2: SGHTA and FQGTGA. CDR3 amino acids: CASKGAGELFF.

V gene TRBV7-9 combines with J gene TRBJ2-1; TCRdb names TRBD2, which stays unverified in the absence of DNA. The CDR3 covers 18 residues. Germline V gives CDR1 SEHNR, CDR2 FQNEAQ (reference sequence). CDR3: CASSPGLAGGTFYNEQFF.

The genes are TRBV12-3 or TRBV12-4 and TRBJ2-1. The CDR3 consists of 16 residues. CDR3: CASSSDELSSYNEQFF.

The rearrangement links TRBV28 to TRBJ1-5; with no DNA, the TCRdb D assignment of TRBD1 cannot be verified. Looked up from germline, CDR1 is MDHEN and CDR2 is SYDVKM. The CDR3 spans 18 residues. CDR3: CASSLPTPARQGNQPQHF.

The chain joins TRBV10-3 to TRBJ2-7; the TCRdb call, TRBD2, lacks DNA for checking. This CDR3 region has 14 residues. Looked up from germline, CDR1 is ENHRY and CDR2 is SYGVKD. The CDR3 sequence: CAISYTEGSYEQYF.

The V and J genes are TRBV18 and TRBJ1-1; TCRdb picks TRBD1, but there is no DNA to check that call. The CDR3 has 14 residues. Looked up from germline, CDR1 is KGHSH and CDR2 is LQKENI. The CDR3: CASSGLWGVTEAFF.

The V call is TRBV21-1, the J call TRBJ2-1. TRBV21-1 is a documented pseudogene. CDR3 length: 14 residues. CDR3 protein: CASSKVCKNNEQFF.

The CDR3 is CASSREAQGLSTEAFF. The chain couples TRBV5-1 to TRBJ1-1. Germline assignment: CDR1 SGHRS and CDR2 YFSETQ. This CDR3 comprises 16 residues.

The gene calls are TRBV4-2 and TRBJ1-1. This CDR3 has 15 amino acids. The germline V gene encodes CDR1 LGHNA and CDR2 YNFKEQ. The CDR3 sequence is CASSQFTDQFTEAFF.

This chain uses TRBV7-7 with TRBJ2-1; TCRdb selects TRBD2, and the lack of DNA leaves this call unchecked. Germline V gene data show CDR1 as SSHAT and CDR2 as FNYEAQ (reference sequence). This CDR3 spans 13 amino acids. This CDR3 is CASSFAWEGEQFF.

This sequence joins TRBV4-3 and TRBJ2-7; there is no DNA to check the TCRdb D call of TRBD2. The length of the CDR3 is 16 residues. Germline loops: CDR1 LGHNA, CDR2 YSLEER. The CDR3 loop reads CASSQDRGLAAYEQYF.

The chain couples TRBV2 to TRBJ2-1; TCRdb selects TRBD2, and the lack of DNA leaves this call unchecked. The length of the CDR3 is 15 residues. The germline gives CDR1 SNHLY, CDR2 FYNNEI. The CDR3 reads CASSINSGRVDEQFF.

The chain carries TRBV5-1 and TRBJ2-1; TCRdb reports TRBD2, a call that lacks DNA to check it against. This CDR3 region has 19 residues. CDR1 and CDR2 from the germline V gene are SGHRS and YFSETQ. This CDR3 is CASSLAAPLLAEPRNEQFF.

This chain links TRBV6-2 or TRBV6-3 with TRBJ2-3; TCRdb selects TRBD1, and the lack of DNA leaves this call unchecked. Germline assignment: CDR1 MNHEY and CDR2 SVGEGT. CDR3 size: 14 residues. The CDR3 is CATMWGGSTDTQYF.

The chain joins TRBV7-2 to TRBJ2-5; TCRdb's D call of TRBD1 is untestable without DNA. The germline gives CDR1 SGHTA, CDR2 FQGNSA. The CDR3 is 13 amino acids. The CDR3 protein is CASRPRVKETQYF.

V gene TRBV2 combines with J gene TRBJ2-5; checking the TCRdb D call of TRBD2 is not possible without DNA. The V gene's germline CDR1 is SNHLY and CDR2 FYNNEI. This CDR3 comprises 15 residues. The CDR3 sequence is CASSDERETEETQYF.

This chain connects TRBV2 to TRBJ2-1; absent DNA, TCRdb's TRBD1 call cannot be checked. The CDR3 is made up of 15 amino acids. Germline V gene sequence: CDR1 SNHLY, CDR2 FYNNEI. Here the CDR3 reads CASMLGQATYNEQFF.

The chain joins TRBV29-1 to TRBJ2-7; checking the TCRdb D call of TRBD1 is not possible without DNA. Germline values: CDR1 SQVTM, CDR2 ANQGSEA. This CDR3 has 15 amino acids. CDR3 in amino acids: CSVPVLGDLGYEQYF.

The genes are TRBV27 and TRBJ2-7; the TCRdb D gene call, TRBD1, has no DNA to confirm it. The CDR3 has 14 residues. Germline values: CDR1 MNHEY, CDR2 SMNVEV (reference sequence). This chain's CDR3 is CASRDRPYSYEQYF.